This T cell receptor (beta chain) was identified in a study of cytomegalovirus exposure and HLA in healthy donors. PCR was performed using 60 Vbeta and 13 Jbeta primers. Clones were sequenced by immunoSEQ multiplex PCR, and TCRdb holds only the in-frame ones, with some missing. Found here are about 200,000 clones, more than 9.5% of them singletons; the top ten hold roughly 7.7%. V was pared by 7 bases and J by 16 bases, with 20 bases between. Germline assignment: CDR1 SNHLY and CDR2 FYNNEI. The CDR3 has 12 amino acids. The TCR comes from a man in his fifties or sixties in good health and CMV-seropositive. The chain uses TRBV2 and TRBJ2-1, with D maybe TRBD2 (5 bases). Sequenced sample: PBMCs. The CDR3 here is CASIFGEFGYFF. The CDR3 coding sequence is TGTGCCAGCATTTTTGGGGAGTTTGGTTACTTCTTC.